These 16 T cell receptor beta chains were sequenced from one sample in a study of T cell responses to AZD1222 COVID-19 vaccine (dated by TCRdb to 2020 to 2022). Taken with the paper, the label for time point translates to: baseline before first vaccination. Receptor libraries were prepared by the immunoSEQ multiplex PCR assay. The immuneACCESS repertoire file appears here via TCRdb, limited to in-frame rearrangements. These files lack a portion of the clones; in checked studies, under half of the deficit traces to unresolved V genes, and the cause of the others is not known. The table for this sample lists 90,000 to 100,000 clones; around nine tenths of them were counted only once. The ten largest account for roughly 2.9% of the sample. Sample: peripheral blood, taken on day 0 of AZD1222 vaccination. These receptors were obtained from an adult in good health.

Remarks on this clone: Mismatch with germline at one junction end may stem from a read error. V is TRBV5-1 and J is TRBJ1-4; TRBD1 is a possible D gene (5 bases). CDR1 and CDR2 (germline): SGHRS, YFSETQ. CDR3 length: 15 amino acids. CDR3 protein: CASSLGGSTNEKLFF. The DNA of the CDR3 is TGTGCCAGCAGCTTGGGGGGGAGCACTAATGAAAAACTGTTTTTT.

This clone has just a few counts. V gene TRBV19 combines with J gene TRBJ2-4; D is ambiguous. The V and J ends lost 5 bases and 5 bases respectively, with 7 bases between them. The CDR3 has 12 residues. The germline gives CDR1 LNHDA, CDR2 SQIVND (reference sequence). CDR3 DNA: TGTGCCAGTAGTTTTCGGGAAAACATTCAGTACTTC. Translating gives CASSFRENIQYF.

V and J are TRBV5-6 and TRBJ1-3; no clear D gene. V was pared by 4 bases and J by 4 bases, with 9 bases between. Germline V gives CDR1 SGHDT, CDR2 YYEEEE. The CDR3 is made up of 13 amino acids. The CDR3 spells CASSQDRGNTIYF. The CDR3 DNA reads as TGTGCCAGCAGCCAAGATAGGGGAAACACCATATATTTT. The whole variable domain, filled in from reference TRBV5-6 and TRBJ1-3, reads DAGVTQSPTHLIKTRGQQVTLRCSPKSGHDTVSWYQQALGQGPQFIFQYYEEEERQRGNFPDRFSGHQFPNYSSELNVNALLLGDSALYLCASSQDRGNTIYFGEGSWLTVV.

A single count supports this clone. The chain has TRBV9 and TRBJ1-6; TRBD1 matches at 8 bases. The V gene's germline CDR1 is SGDLS and CDR2 YYNGEE. J gave up 7 bases and V 0 bases, and 3 bases lay outside the gene matches. This CDR3 is built from 15 residues. The CDR3 DNA sequence: TGTGCCAGCAGCGTAGTGGGGACAGGAAATTCACCCCTCCACTTT. Translation: CASSVVGTGNSPLHF.

The gene calls are TRBV5-6 and TRBJ2-5; D may be TRBD1 (6 bases). The CDR3 length is 15 residues. Germline V lookup: CDR1 SGHDT, CDR2 YYEEEE. Trimming removed 0 bases at V and 4 bases at J, with 13 bases between. CDR3 nucleotide sequence: TGTGCCAGCAGCTTGGAATCCCCAGGGGCAGAGACCCAGTACTTC. Protein: CASSLESPGAETQYF.

The rearrangement links TRBV7-2 to TRBJ1-2; 9 nucleotides agree with TRBD1. The J segment lost 8 bases and the V segment lost 1 base, leaving 11 bases of the junction unmatched. The CDR3 spans 16 residues. Per the germline V gene, CDR1 is SGHTA and CDR2 is FQGNSA. The CDR3 reads CASSLDPYRGLRGYTF. CDR3 sequence (DNA): TGTGCCAGCAGCTTAGACCCTTACAGGGGGCTTCGGGGCTACACCTTC.

The rearrangement uses TRBV6-5 and TRBJ1-3, with 7 bases that match TRBD1. V was pared by 6 bases and J by 6 bases, with 11 bases of the junction left unmatched. Germline values: CDR1 MNHEY, CDR2 SVGAGI. The CDR3 runs 15 residues. The CDR3 nucleotides read TGTGCCAGCAGAAACCGACAGGGTTTTGTAAACACCATATATTTT. Encoded protein: CASRNRQGFVNTIYF.

This sequence joins TRBV4-3 and TRBJ1-4; TRBD1 matches at 11 bases. V dropped 1 base and J dropped 3; count of bases not matched to a gene: 13. The CDR3 covers 20 residues. Looked up from germline, CDR1 is LGHNA and CDR2 is YSLEER. The CDR3 region is CASSQGYRDRGISANEKLFF. The CDR3 bases are TGCGCCAGCAGCCAAGGATATAGGGACAGGGGGATTTCGGCTAATGAAAAACTGTTTTTT.

V and J are TRBV27 and TRBJ1-1, with D unresolved. V lost 6 bases, J lost 0 bases, and 11 bases lay in between. The V gene's germline CDR1 is MNHEY and CDR2 SMNVEV (reference sequence). The length of the CDR3 is 14 residues. As DNA, the CDR3 is TGTGCCAGCAGCCTCCGGGCCGTGAACACTGAAGCTTTCTTT. This gives the protein CASSLRAVNTEAFF.

The chain has TRBV7-2 and TRBJ2-2, with D hard to call. This CDR3 spans 15 amino acids. V was pared by 0 bases and J by 1 base, with 6 bases between. CDR1 and CDR2 from the germline V gene are SGHTA and FQGNSA. The DNA for the CDR3 is TGTGCCAGCAGCTTAGCGTTCTTGAACACCGGGGAGCTGTTTTTT. Its translation is CASSLAFLNTGELFF.

This chain joins TRBV6-5 and TRBJ1-4; possible D gene TRBD1, 6 bases. Germline V CDR1 and CDR2: MNHEY, SVGAGI. V was pared by 4 bases and J by 7 bases, with 16 bases between. This CDR3 contains 15 residues. CDR3 nucleotides: TGTGCCAGCAGTTGGACAGCGTCCGGGAGTGAAAAACTGTTTTTT. Protein sequence: CASSWTASGSEKLFF.

The gene calls are TRBV23-1 and TRBJ2-7; TRBD1 matches at 7 bases. TRBV23-1 is placed among ORFs of uncertain function. V was pared by 3 bases and J by 3 bases, with 14 bases of the junction left unmatched. This CDR3 comprises 17 residues. The CDR3 coding sequence is TGCGCCAGCAGTCAGCTAAGGCTCGGACAGGACCTCTACGAGCAGTACGTC. Translation: CASSQLRLGQDLYEQYV.

This clone was picked up a small number of times. This sequence joins TRBV5-4 and TRBJ2-7; D possibly corresponds to TRBD1 (5 bases). V lost 4 bases and J 3 bases, leaving 14 bases between the germline ends. Germline CDR1 and CDR2: SGHNT and YYREEE (reference sequence). The CDR3 consists of 14 residues. The CDR3: CASSQGDGYYEQYF. The CDR3 DNA reads TGTGCCAGCAGCCAGGGTGACGGCTACTACGAGCAGTACTTC.

The gene calls are TRBV29-1 and TRBJ2-1; 9 bases line up with TRBD2. Germline lookup yields CDR1 SQVTM and CDR2 ANQGSEA. The CDR3 covers 14 residues. CDR3 in amino acids: CRITLAGNLDEQFF. The DNA for the CDR3 is TGCAGAATTACCCTAGCGGGAAATCTCGATGAGCAGTTCTTC.

The chain uses TRBV21-1 and TRBJ1-4. TRBV21-1 is marked as a pseudogene. The CDR3 is 16 amino acids. The DNA for the CDR3 is TGTGCCAGCAGCAAAGTGGGGGTGGGTGGGAAGGAAAAACTGTTTTTT. Protein sequence: CASSKVGVGGKEKLFF.

Concerning this clone: The junction departs from germline at one end; a sequencing error may be responsible. The rearrangement links TRBV5-1 to TRBJ2-3; 9 bases fit TRBD1. The CDR3 consists of 14 residues. Germline lookup yields CDR1 SGHRS and CDR2 YFSETQ. The CDR3 DNA follows: TGTGCCAGCAGGTGGGACAGGGACACAGATACGCAGTATTTT. Translating it yields CASRWDRDTDTQYF.